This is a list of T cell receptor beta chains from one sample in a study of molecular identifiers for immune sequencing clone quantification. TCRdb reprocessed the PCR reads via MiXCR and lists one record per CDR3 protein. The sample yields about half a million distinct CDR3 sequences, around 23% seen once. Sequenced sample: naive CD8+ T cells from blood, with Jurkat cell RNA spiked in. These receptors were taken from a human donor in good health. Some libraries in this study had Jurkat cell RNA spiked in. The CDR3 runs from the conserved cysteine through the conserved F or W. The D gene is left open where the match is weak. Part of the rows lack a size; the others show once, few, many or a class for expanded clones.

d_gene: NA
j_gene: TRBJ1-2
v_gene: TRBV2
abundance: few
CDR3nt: TGTGCCAGCAGTGGAACAGGGAACTATGGCTACACCTTC
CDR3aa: CASSGTGNYGYTF

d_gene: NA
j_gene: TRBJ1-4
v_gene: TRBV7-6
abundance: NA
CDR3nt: TGTGCCAGCAGCCCTCCAGGGGCCGAGCGGACTAATGAAAAACTGTTTTTT
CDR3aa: CASSPPGAERTNEKLFF

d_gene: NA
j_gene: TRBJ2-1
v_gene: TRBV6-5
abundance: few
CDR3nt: TGTGCCAGCAGTTACTCGAGCGAGGGTGAGCAGTTCTTC
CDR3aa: CASSYSSEGEQFF

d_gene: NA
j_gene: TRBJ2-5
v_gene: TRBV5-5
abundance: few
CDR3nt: TGTGCCAGCAGCTCCGGATCAGGCCAAGAGACCCAGTACTTC
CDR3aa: CASSSGSGQETQYF

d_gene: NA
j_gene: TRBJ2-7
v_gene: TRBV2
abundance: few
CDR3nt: TGTGCCACTCGGGGGTACGTCAGCTACGAGCAGTACTTC
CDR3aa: CATRGYVSYEQYF

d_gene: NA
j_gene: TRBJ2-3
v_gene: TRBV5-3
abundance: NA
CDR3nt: TGTGCCGGCAGCTCGTGGGGAGCGGCCAACACAGATACGCAGTATTTT
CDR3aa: CAGSSWGAANTDTQYF

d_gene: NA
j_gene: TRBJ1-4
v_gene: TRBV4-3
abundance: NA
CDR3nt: TGCGCCAGCAGCCAAGAAGTCATCGGTGAAAAACTGTTTTTT
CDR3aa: CASSQEVIGEKLFF

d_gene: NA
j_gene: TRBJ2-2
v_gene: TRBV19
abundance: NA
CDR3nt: TGTGCCAGTAGTATAAAGGGACCGTACACCGGGGCGCTGTTTTTT
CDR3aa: CASSIKGPYTGALFF

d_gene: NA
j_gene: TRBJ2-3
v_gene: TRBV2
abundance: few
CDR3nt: TGTGCCAGCAGTGCCGGGAGCCACACAGATACGCAGTATTTT
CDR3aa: CASSAGSHTDTQYF

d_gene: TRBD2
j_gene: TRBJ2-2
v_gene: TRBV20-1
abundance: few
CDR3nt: TGCAGTGCGGGGAGCGGGGGGATAGGCACCGGGGAGCTGTTTTTT
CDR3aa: CSAGSGGIGTGELFF

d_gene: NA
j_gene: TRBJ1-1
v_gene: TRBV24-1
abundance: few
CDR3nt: TGTGCCACCAGTGATTCCCGCGGCACTGAAGCTTTCTTT
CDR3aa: CATSDSRGTEAFF

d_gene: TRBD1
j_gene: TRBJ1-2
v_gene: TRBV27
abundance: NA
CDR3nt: TGTGCCAGCAGTTCATGGGACAGGGTCCATGGCTACACCTTC
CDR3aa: CASSSWDRVHGYTF

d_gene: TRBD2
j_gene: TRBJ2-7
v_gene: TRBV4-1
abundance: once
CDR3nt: TGCGCCAGCGGCCAGTCCACTAGCGGGGCTACCTACGAGCAGTACTTC
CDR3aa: CASGQSTSGATYEQYF

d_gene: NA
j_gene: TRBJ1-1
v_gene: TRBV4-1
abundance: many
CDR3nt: TGCGCCAGCAGCCATGTCCTAGGGGACACTGAAGCTTTCTTT
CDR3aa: CASSHVLGDTEAFF

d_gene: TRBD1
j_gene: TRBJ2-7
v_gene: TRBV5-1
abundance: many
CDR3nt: TGCGCCAGCAGCTTCGAGACAGGGGCAGTTACCTACGAGCAGTACTTC
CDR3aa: CASSFETGAVTYEQYF

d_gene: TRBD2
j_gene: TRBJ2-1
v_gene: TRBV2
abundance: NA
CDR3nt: TGTGCCCGAACCCGCGCGGGGGGGGTCTACAATGAGCAGTTCTTC
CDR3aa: CARTRAGGVYNEQFF

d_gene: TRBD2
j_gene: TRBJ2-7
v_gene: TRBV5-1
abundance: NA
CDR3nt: TGCGCCAGCAGCCCGGGACTAGCGGGAGCACTAGAGCAGTACTTC
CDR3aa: CASSPGLAGALEQYF

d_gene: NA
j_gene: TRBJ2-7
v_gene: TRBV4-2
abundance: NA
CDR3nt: TGTGCCAGCAGCATAACCGGGACATCGGACTACGAGCAGTACTTC
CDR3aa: CASSITGTSDYEQYF

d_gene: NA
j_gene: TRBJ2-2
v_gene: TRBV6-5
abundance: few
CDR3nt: TGTGCCAGCAGTTATGGGGGGGGGGCAACCGGGGAGCTGTTTTTT
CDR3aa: CASSYGGGATGELFF

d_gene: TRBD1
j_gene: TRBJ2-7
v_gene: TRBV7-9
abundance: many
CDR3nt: TGTGCCAGCAGCTCGCCCGAGCCGGGACAGCCCGCGGGCTACGAGCAGTACTTC
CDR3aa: CASSSPEPGQPAGYEQYF

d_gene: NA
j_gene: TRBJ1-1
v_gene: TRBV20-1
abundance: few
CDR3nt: TGCAGTGCTAGTAACGGATTGAACACTGAAGCTTTCTTT
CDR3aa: CSASNGLNTEAFF

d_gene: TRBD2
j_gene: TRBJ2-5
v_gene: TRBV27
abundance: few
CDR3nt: TGTGCCAGCAGTTACACTAGCGGGGGGCCTCCTGGAGAGACCCAGTACTTC
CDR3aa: CASSYTSGGPPGETQYF

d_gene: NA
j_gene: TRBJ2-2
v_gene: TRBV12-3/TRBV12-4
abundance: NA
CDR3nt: TGTGCCATACCCGCCCAGGGAGCGAACACCGGGGAGCTGTTTTTT
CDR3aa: CAIPAQGANTGELFF

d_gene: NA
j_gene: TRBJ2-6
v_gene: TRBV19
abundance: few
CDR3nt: TGTGCCAGCGCCCGGCGGGTCCTTTCAAGTTCTGGGGCCAACGTCCTGACTTTC
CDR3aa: CASARRVLSSSGANVLTF

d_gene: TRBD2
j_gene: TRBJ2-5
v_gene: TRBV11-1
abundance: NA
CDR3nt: TGTGCCAGCAGCTTAGTTGGGGGACTAGCGGGACAAGAGACCCAGTACTTC
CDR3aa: CASSLVGGLAGQETQYF

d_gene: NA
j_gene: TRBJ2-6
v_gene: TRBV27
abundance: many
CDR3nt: TGTGCCAGCAGACTAACCCAGAGCTCTGGGGCCAACGTCCTGACTTTC
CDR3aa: CASRLTQSSGANVLTF

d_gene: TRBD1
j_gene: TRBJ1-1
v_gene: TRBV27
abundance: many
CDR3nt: TGTGCCAGCAGCCAATACGGGACAGGGGGAGATTGGACTGAAGCTTTCTTT
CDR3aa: CASSQYGTGGDWTEAFF

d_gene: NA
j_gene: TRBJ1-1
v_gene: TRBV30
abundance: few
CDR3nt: TGTGCCTGGAGATTGATCATGAACACTGAAGCTTTCTTT
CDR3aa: CAWRLIMNTEAFF

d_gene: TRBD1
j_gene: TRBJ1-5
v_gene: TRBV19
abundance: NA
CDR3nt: TGTGCCAGCCGTGAAGGGACAGTCTATCAGCCCCCGCATTTT
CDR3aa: CASREGTVYQPPHF

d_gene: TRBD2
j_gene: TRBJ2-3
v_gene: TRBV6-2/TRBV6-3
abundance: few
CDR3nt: TGTGCCAGCAGACCGTCCCTAGCGGGGCCCATCGAGTCGGATACGCAGTATTTT
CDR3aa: CASRPSLAGPIESDTQYF

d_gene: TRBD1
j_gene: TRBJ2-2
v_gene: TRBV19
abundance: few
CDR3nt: TGTGCCAGTAGGGATTGGGACAGGAGTGGCATCGGGGAGCTGTTTTTT
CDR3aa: CASRDWDRSGIGELFF

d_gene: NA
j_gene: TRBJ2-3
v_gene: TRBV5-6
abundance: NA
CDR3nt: TGTGCCAGCAGCGAGACTGACGATACGCAGTATTTT
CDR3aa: CASSETDDTQYF

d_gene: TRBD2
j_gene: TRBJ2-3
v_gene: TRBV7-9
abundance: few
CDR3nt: TGTGCCAGCAGCTCCACTAGCGGGGGACTCACAGATACGCAGTATTTT
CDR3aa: CASSSTSGGLTDTQYF

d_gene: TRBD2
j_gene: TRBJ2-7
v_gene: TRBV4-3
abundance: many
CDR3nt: TGCGCCAGCAGCCAAGAGTCTAGCGGGAGTTACGAGCAGTACTTC
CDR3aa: CASSQESSGSYEQYF

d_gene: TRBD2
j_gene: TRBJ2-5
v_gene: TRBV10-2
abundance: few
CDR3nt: TGCGCCAGCAGTGGGGGACTAGCCCAAGAGACCCAGTACTTC
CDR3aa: CASSGGLAQETQYF

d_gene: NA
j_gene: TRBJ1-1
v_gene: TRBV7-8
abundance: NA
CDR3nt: TGTGCCAGCAGGGACTTGACAGAAGTTGAAGCTTTCTTT
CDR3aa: CASRDLTEVEAFF

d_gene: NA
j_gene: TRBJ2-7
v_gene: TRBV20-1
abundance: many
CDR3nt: TGCAGTGCGAACCCGACGGACGCCTTTGAGCAGTACTTC
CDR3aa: CSANPTDAFEQYF